The 25 T cell receptor beta chains below were found in one sample sequenced in a study of identical twins. TCRdb fed the 5' RACE reads into MiXCR, producing one record per CDR3 protein. Altogether more than 400,000 distinct CDR3 sequences are present, approximately 16% being singletons, with the ten largest covering around 0.48%. The sample was also linked to a second study, of yellow fever vaccine responses in identical twins.

Sequencing was carried out using CD4+ T cells sorted from blood. The receptors come from a young woman in good health.

This clonotype has more than one count but fewer than ten. The chain links TRBV28 to TRBJ2-3; 8 nucleotides match TRBD2. This CDR3 comprises 17 residues. Germline V gene sequence: CDR1 MDHEN, CDR2 SYDVKM. J lost 5 bases, V lost 5 bases, and 15 bases had no gene match. The CDR3 is CASSPLHAGGPRDTQYF. CDR3 in DNA: TGTGCCAGCAGTCCGCTACATGCGGGGGGACCCCGAGATACGCAGTATTTT.

This chain joins TRBV24-1 and TRBJ2-7; D unresolved. The CDR3 has 13 residues. V lost 4 bases to trimming and J lost 0 bases, with 6 bases between them. Looked up from germline, CDR1 is KGHDR and CDR2 is SFDVKD. The CDR3 region is CATSDRFSYEQYF. DNA of the CDR3: TGTGCCACCAGTGACCGGTTCTCCTACGAGCAGTACTTC.

The rearrangement uses TRBV10-3 and TRBJ2-1, with 8 bases that match TRBD1. The germline V gene has CDR1 ENHRY and CDR2 SYGVKD. The trim removed 5 bases at V and 4 bases at J, leaving 7 bases unmatched. The CDR3 length is 15 residues. The CDR3 loop is CAISIRDRSYNEQFF. CDR3 bases: TGTGCCATCAGTATCCGGGACAGGAGTTACAATGAGCAGTTCTTC.

The rearrangement uses TRBV2 and TRBJ2-4, with a weak D call TRBD2 (6 bases). V lost 3 bases and J lost 1, with 19 bases in between. Germline V gene data show CDR1 as SNHLY and CDR2 as FYNNEI. This CDR3 has 18 residues. CDR3: CASSEWALRGLAKNIQYF. CDR3 coding DNA: TGTGCCAGCAGTGAGTGGGCGTTACGGGGGTTGGCCAAAAACATTCAGTACTTC.

This clonotype has a count of ten or more. The V gene is TRBV28, the J gene TRBJ2-7, with 12 positions matching TRBD2. The CDR3 is 18 residues long. Per the germline V gene, CDR1 is MDHEN and CDR2 is SYDVKM. V lost 8 bases to trimming and J lost 1 base; unmatched junction nucleotides: 15. CDR3 sequence (DNA): TGTGCCAGCTTGACCCTGCCACGGCTAGCGGGAGGGTCCTACGAGCAGTACTTC. It translates to CASLTLPRLAGGSYEQYF.

The V gene is TRBV6-1, the J gene TRBJ1-5; D ambiguous. CDR3 length equals 17 residues. Germline CDR1 MNHNS, CDR2 SASEGT. V lost 6 bases and J 2 bases, leaving 20 bases between the germline ends. The CDR3 is CASRSTQDGWGNQPQHF. The CDR3 DNA follows: TGTGCCAGCAGATCCACTCAGGACGGATGGGGCAATCAGCCCCAGCATTTT.

This clonotype showed up many times. The gene calls are TRBV27 and TRBJ1-3; D might be TRBD1 (6 bases). The CDR3 covers 16 residues. Germline V gene sequence: CDR1 MNHEY, CDR2 SMNVEV (reference sequence). Trimming cost V 6 bases and J 0 bases, with 15 bases left between them. The CDR3 reads CASRKNTGNSGNTIYF. The DNA of the CDR3 is TGTGCCAGCAGGAAAAATACAGGGAACTCTGGAAACACCATATATTTT.

This clonotype was seen only a few times. J is TRBJ1-2 and V is TRBV11-2; D is unresolved. Germline CDR1 and CDR2: SGHAT and FQNNGV. The CDR3 has 14 residues. V lost 5 bases and J lost 1, with 11 bases in between. Written as DNA, the CDR3 is TGTGCCAGCAGCCTACTCCATGATAACTATGGCTACACCTTC. Its protein is CASSLLHDNYGYTF.

This clonotype was detected ten times or more. The rearrangement uses TRBV20-1 and TRBJ2-3; 8 bases are a match to TRBD1. CDR1 DFQATT and CDR2 SNEGSKA come from the germline V gene (reference sequence). The CDR3 has 14 residues. With V trimmed by 6 bases and J by 5 bases, 10 bases remained unmatched. CDR3 sequence reads: CSAPTGVFGDTQYF. The CDR3 nucleotides are TGCAGTGCACCGACAGGGGTTTTCGGAGATACGCAGTATTTT.

The chain couples TRBV11-2 to TRBJ1-4, with 7 nucleotides matching TRBD1. The CDR3 runs to 17 residues. After removal of 1 base from V and 10 bases from J, the junction contained 15 bases not matched to a gene. Per germline, CDR1 SGHAT and CDR2 FQNNGV. CDR3 loop: CASSLGAPGTESGKLFF. As DNA, the CDR3 is TGTGCCAGCAGCTTAGGCGCCCCCGGGACAGAAAGCGGAAAACTGTTTTTT.

This clonotype showed up just a few times. This chain connects TRBV20-1 to TRBJ2-1; D is possibly TRBD1 (5 bases). The V gene's germline CDR1 is DFQATT and CDR2 SNEGSKA (reference sequence). V shed 6 bases and J shed 3 bases, with 9 bases lying between them. The CDR3 contains 12 residues. The CDR3 is CSAPTDYNEQFF. The DNA for the CDR3 is TGCAGTGCCCCGACAGACTACAATGAGCAGTTCTTC.

The chain couples TRBV29-1 to TRBJ2-3; 8 positions agree with TRBD2. With V trimmed by 6 bases and J by 2 bases, 13 bases remained unmatched. The CDR3 runs 16 residues. Germline CDR1 and CDR2: SQVTM and ANQGSEA. The CDR3 sequence: CSVRRPAGEITDTQYF. The CDR3 DNA reads as TGCAGCGTCCGCAGACCAGCGGGGGAGATCACAGATACGCAGTATTTT.

The V gene is TRBV29-1, the J gene TRBJ1-1; D may be TRBD1 (5 bases). Trimming stripped 7 bases from V and 6 bases from J, with 15 bases between. Germline CDR1 is SQVTM and CDR2 is ANQGSEA. This CDR3 has 12 amino acids. This CDR3 reads CSGIRGGAEAFF. CDR3 DNA: TGCAGCGGGATCCGGGGGGGAGCTGAAGCTTTCTTT.

To note about this clonotype: As the CDR3 is not closed by the conserved phenylalanine or tryptophan, this likely results from a read error. The V and J genes are TRBV9 and TRBJ2-1, with TRBD2 matching over 7 bases. The CDR3 runs to 16 residues. Germline loops: CDR1 SGDLS, CDR2 YYNGEE. Trimming cost V 2 bases and J 4 bases; bases outside gene matches: 9. CDR3 sequence reads: CASSVEPGGIYNEQFL. In DNA, the CDR3 is TGTGCCAGCAGCGTTGAACCGGGGGGAATATACAATGAGCAGTTCTTA.

As regards this clonotype: No conserved phenylalanine or tryptophan is present at the end of the CDR3, so a read error is the likely explanation. The V call is TRBV7-9, the J call TRBJ2-7, with 9 bases aligning to TRBD2. The CDR3 totals 16 residues. Germline CDR1 is SEHNR and CDR2 is FQNEAQ (reference sequence). Germline trimming cut 4 bases from V and 3 bases from J; bases unmatched to any gene: 10. DNA for the CDR3: TGTGCCAGCAGCTGGGGAGCGTCGACTAGCGGCTACGAGCAGTACTAC. Translated, it gives CASSWGASTSGYEQYY.

The sample holds a few counts of this clonotype. The chain links TRBV29-1 to TRBJ2-2, with D possibly being TRBD2 (6 bases). CDR1 is SQVTM, CDR2 ANQGSEA, per germline. The CDR3 consists of 15 residues. V was shortened by 6 bases and J by 1 base, with 15 bases between the two germline ends. CDR3 nucleotides: TGCAGCGTCGTCACCGGGAGCCAGAACACCGGGGAGCTGTTTTTT. Amino acids: CSVVTGSQNTGELFF.

This clonotype occurred a few times. The chain employs TRBV7-9 and TRBJ2-1; the D gene is possibly TRBD1 (6 bases). Trimming left V 5 bases short and J 2 bases short, with 10 bases between. This CDR3 comprises 14 residues. The V gene's germline CDR1 is SEHNR and CDR2 FQNEAQ (reference sequence). The CDR3 DNA reads TGTGCCAGCAGCCCACAGGGACCCTACAATGAGCAGTTCTTC. The encoded protein is CASSPQGPYNEQFF.

This clonotype was picked up a small number of times. This sequence joins TRBV7-9 and TRBJ1-4; 9 bases line up with TRBD1. V lost 1 base to trimming and J lost 6 bases; unmatched junction nucleotides: 3. CDR3 size: 15 residues. Germline CDR1 is SEHNR and CDR2 is FQNEAQ (reference sequence). The CDR3 sequence is CASSLGDRADEKLFF. CDR3 nucleotide sequence: TGTGCCAGCAGCTTAGGGGACAGGGCGGATGAAAAACTGTTTTTT.

This chain connects TRBV6-5 to TRBJ2-7; TRBD2 matches at 14 bases. V shed 0 bases and J 7 bases; nucleotides not matched to a gene: 5. The CDR3 runs to 16 residues. CDR1 MNHEY and CDR2 SVGAGI come from the germline V gene. CDR3: CASSYSEGLAGAEQYF. CDR3 nucleotides: TGTGCCAGCAGTTACTCGGAGGGACTAGCGGGAGCAGAGCAGTACTTC.

CDR3 residues: CASSQGASGGLSEQFF. The CDR3 nucleotides read TGCGCCAGCAGCCAAGGGGCTAGCGGGGGTCTCAGTGAGCAGTTCTTC. The chain is built from TRBV4-1 and TRBJ2-1; 10 bases are a match to TRBD2. J lost 9 bases, V lost 1 base, and 9 bases had no gene match. The CDR3 has 16 amino acids. Germline V gene sequence: CDR1 MGHRA, CDR2 YSYEKL.

This clonotype was detected a few times. CDR3: CAIGTDTQYF. The CDR3 nucleotides are TGTGCCATCGGCACAGATACGCAGTATTTT. The chain joins TRBV10-3 to TRBJ2-3; D gene ambiguous. V lost 8 bases to trimming and J lost 1 base, with 1 base between them. The CDR3 is 10 residues long. The germline CDR1 and CDR2 sequences are ENHRY and SYGVKD.

This clonotype was seen more than once but under ten times. The CDR3 sequence is CASSHEGPDTGELFF. Written as DNA, the CDR3 is TGCGCCAGCAGCCACGAGGGCCCTGACACCGGGGAGCTGTTTTTT. V is TRBV4-1 and J is TRBJ2-2, with D possibly TRBD2 on 5 matching bases. CDR1 is MGHRA and CDR2 is YSYEKL in the germline V gene. The CDR3 consists of 15 residues. V shed 3 bases and J shed 3 bases, with 11 bases lying between them.

This clonotype was picked up a small number of times. The V gene is TRBV10-3, the J gene TRBJ2-5; unclear D gene. CDR1 and CDR2 from the germline V gene are ENHRY and SYGVKD. This CDR3 has 14 amino acids. V gave up 10 bases and J gave up 4 bases, with 19 bases separating them. This CDR3 reads CATSTSGSRETQYF. CDR3 nucleotides: TGTGCCACCTCAACATCTGGGTCGCGAGAGACCCAGTACTTC.

The J gene is TRBJ2-6, the V gene TRBV7-9, with D perhaps matching TRBD1 or TRBD2 (5 bases each). The V end lost 8 bases, the J end lost 3 bases, and 11 bases lay between the germline ends. The CDR3 totals 14 residues. CDR1 and CDR2 from the germline V gene are SEHNR and FQNEAQ (reference sequence). The CDR3 DNA reads as TGTGCCAGCTCCGAGGGGTATGGGGCCAACGTCCTGACTTTC. Translation gives CASSEGYGANVLTF.

This clonotype was seen only a few times. The chain joins TRBV7-2 to TRBJ2-2; no clear D. Deletions cut 6 bases from V and 3 bases from J, with 8 bases between. This CDR3 has 13 amino acids. CDR1 is SGHTA, CDR2 FQGNSA, per germline. The chain's CDR3 is CASRPSDTGELFF. The DNA of the CDR3 is TGTGCCAGCAGACCTAGTGACACCGGGGAGCTGTTTTTT.